This T cell receptor (beta chain) was sequenced during a study of cytomegalovirus exposure and HLA in healthy donors. The PCR was carried out with 60 Vbeta primers and 13 Jbeta primers. The assay was immunoSEQ multiplex PCR, and TCRdb's table has in-frame clones only and misses some. Seen here are roughly 160,000 clones, approximately 81% observed once, and the top ten hold 0.38%. Losses at the gene ends were 7 bases for V and 2 bases for J; bases not matched to a gene: 9. Looked up from germline, CDR1 is LNHDA and CDR2 is SQIVND (reference sequence). The CDR3 runs to 18 residues. Samples came from healthy bone marrow donors.

The receptor was isolated from a boy aged 2 to 9 in good health and CMV-seronegative. The sample consisted of PBMCs. The chain joins TRBV19 to TRBJ2-2, with TRBD2 matching over 14 bases. The CDR3 DNA reads TGTGCCAGTATTCGCAGGACTAGCGGGAGGTCCAACACCGGGGAGCTGTTTTTT. It specifies CASIRRTSGRSNTGELFF.